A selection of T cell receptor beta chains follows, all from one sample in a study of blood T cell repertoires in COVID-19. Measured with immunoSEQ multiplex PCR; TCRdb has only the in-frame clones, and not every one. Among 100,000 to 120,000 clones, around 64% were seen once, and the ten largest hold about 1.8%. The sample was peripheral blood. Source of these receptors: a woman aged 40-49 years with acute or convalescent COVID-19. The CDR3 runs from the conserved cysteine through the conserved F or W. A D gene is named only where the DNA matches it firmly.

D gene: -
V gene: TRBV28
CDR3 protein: CASSGGSNQPQHF

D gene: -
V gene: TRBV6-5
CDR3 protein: CASSRGLFTRNGYTF

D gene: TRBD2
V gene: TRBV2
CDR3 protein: CASSGGGAVGEQFF

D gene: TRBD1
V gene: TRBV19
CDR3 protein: CATTDRADTQYF

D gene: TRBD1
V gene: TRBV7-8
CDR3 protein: CASSRETGANSPLHF

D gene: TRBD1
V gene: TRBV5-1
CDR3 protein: CASSSGQGGYEKLFF

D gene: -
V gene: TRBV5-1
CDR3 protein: CASSPPTKTQYF

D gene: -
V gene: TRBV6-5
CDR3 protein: CASSPRGASGETQYF

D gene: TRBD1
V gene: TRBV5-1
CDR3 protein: CASSPYLPYRTGRVTEAFF

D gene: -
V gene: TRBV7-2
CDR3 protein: CASSLFPAGLSTDTQYF

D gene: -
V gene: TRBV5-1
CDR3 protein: CASSLDGVLYGYTF

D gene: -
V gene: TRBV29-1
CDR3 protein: CSVEPVNLEAFF

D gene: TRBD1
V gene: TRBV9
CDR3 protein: CASSVGTGYTGELFF

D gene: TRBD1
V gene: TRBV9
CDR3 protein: CASSVAAGQGIYGYTF

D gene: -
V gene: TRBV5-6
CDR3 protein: CASSFGGHSTDTQYF

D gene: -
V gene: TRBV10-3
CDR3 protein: CAISGISSSEQYF

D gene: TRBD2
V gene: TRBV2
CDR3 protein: CASNPASGGEVNEQFF

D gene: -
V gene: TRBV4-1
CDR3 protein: CASSQDSRGGTEAFF

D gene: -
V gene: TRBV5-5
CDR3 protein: CASSYRFYNEQFF

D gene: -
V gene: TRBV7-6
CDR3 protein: CASSPDSNQPQHF

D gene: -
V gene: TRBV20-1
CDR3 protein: CSATRDTQYF

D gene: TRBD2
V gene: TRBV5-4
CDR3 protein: CASSWGGASGALGYEQYF

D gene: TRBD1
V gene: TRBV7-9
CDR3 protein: CASSLDRVPGGNTEAFF

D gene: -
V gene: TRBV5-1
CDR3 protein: CASRPDGIGQPQHF

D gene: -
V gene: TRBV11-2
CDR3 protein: CASSPAGGETQYF

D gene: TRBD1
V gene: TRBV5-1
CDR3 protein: CASSLEGAGQDGEAFF

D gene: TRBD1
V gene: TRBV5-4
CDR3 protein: CASSDQTGSDTQYF

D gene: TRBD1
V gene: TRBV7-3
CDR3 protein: CASSLIGTGGLDTQYF

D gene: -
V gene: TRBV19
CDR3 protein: CASNEQGRTQHF

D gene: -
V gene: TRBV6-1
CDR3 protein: CASSETAGTNEKLFF

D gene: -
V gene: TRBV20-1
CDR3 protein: CSAVGSYGYTF

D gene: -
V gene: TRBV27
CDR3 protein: CASSLGRGPPGNTIYF

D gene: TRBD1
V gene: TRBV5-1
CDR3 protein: CASSQRGTGGTEAFF

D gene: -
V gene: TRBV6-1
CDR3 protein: CASSESPGGTGNTIYF

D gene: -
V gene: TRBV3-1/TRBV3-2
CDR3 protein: CASSQRGPETQYF

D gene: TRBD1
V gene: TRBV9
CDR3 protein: CASSVGDGTVEETQYF

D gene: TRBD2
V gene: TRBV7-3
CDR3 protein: CASSSGTSGVDEQFF

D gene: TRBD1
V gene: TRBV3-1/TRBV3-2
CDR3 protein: CASSSRTGWTEAFF

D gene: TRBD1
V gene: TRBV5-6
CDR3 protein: CASSNYRGYQPQHF

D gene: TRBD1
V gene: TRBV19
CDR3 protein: CATSGQGSSTEAFF

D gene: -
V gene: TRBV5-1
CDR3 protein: CASSLEGGNQPQHF

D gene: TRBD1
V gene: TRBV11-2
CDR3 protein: CASSPRDRGAGELFF

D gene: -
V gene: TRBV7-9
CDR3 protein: CASSLGGGGNTIYF

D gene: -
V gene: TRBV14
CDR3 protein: CASSQDLARATGELFF

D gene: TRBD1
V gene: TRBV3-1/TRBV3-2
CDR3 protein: CASSHLYPGQGGSLHF

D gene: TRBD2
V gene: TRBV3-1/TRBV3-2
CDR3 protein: CASRAGGVETQYF

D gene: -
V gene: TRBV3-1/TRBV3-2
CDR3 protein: CASSQAQGGEQYF

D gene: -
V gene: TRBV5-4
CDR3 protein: CASSLVASTGELFF

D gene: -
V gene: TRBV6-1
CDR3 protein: CASSEWGRDTDTQYF

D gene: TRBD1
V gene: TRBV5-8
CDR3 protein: CASSTITGDEQFF

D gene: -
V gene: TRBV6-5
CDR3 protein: CATVSGFTETQYF

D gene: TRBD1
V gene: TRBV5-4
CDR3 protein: CASSLRGQGSYNEQFF

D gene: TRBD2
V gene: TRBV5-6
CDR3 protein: CASSLAGGTRPYEQYF

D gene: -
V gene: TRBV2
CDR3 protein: CASSEQGGMLYEQFF

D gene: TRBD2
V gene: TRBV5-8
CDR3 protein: CASSSGLAGRETQYF

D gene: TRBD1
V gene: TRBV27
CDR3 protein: CASSSGLLLGGPGGNQPQHF

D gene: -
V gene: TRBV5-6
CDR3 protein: CASSLHGQTFWNEQFF